A single T cell receptor beta chain is shown here with its context. Its antigen is unidentified. The V and J ends lost 2 bases and 12 bases respectively, with 8 bases between them. CDR1 and CDR2 from the germline V gene are SGHTA and FQGNSA. The CDR3 loop spans 11 amino acids. The data were taken from a study of T cells in Graves' hyperthyroidism and ophthalmopathy. Stability of Graves' hyperthyroidism was defined as absent ophthalmopathy progression within 18 months. Whole-study results and caveats: Blood held most thyroid clonotypes expanded above 0.001 frequency.

Amplification yielded TCR beta CDR3 regions, with RNA transcripts as the source. TCR CDR3 regions were first amplified by RT-PCR with HTBI primers. One entry per CDR3 protein, called by TCRdb with MiXCR from the multiplex PCR reads. Among 300,000 to 450,000 distinct CDR3 sequences, 15% were seen once, and the ten largest hold 32%. The sequencing sample was made of blood. This receptor was taken from a young woman with Graves' hyperthyroidism. This chain connects TRBV7-2 to TRBJ2-1; TRBD1 is a possible D gene (5 bases). This CDR3 is CASSLNRLQFF. CDR3 bases: TGTGCCAGCAGCTTAAACAGGCTGCAGTTCTTC.